Sequencing of this TCR beta chain was carried out in a study of cytomegalovirus exposure and HLA in healthy donors. Across the study: The early release's HLA-typed donors yielded 80 million to 95 million unique TCRs. Overall study findings and caveats: Researchers reportedly found TCR beta sequences accurately predicted most subjects' HLA-A and HLA-B alleles. There were some public TCRs occurring in many donors, but most TCR sequences were rare.

Primers: 60 Vbeta forward and 13 Jbeta reverse. This table comes from immunoSEQ multiplex PCR, and its TCRdb copy is limited to in-frame clones, with some not included. The sample has under 200,000 clones; approximately 85% are singletons. Samples came from healthy bone marrow donors. Germline CDR1 SGHNT, CDR2 YYREEE (reference sequence). The V and J ends lost 4 bases and 6 bases respectively, with 19 bases between them. This CDR3 has 16 residues. As to this clone: Its target is not known.

The gene calls are TRBV5-4 and TRBJ2-2, with D possibly being TRBD2 (5 bases). Specimen: PBMCs. The source of this sequence is a girl aged 2-10 years in good health and CMV-seropositive. The CDR3 here is CASSTTPTSLAGELFF. CDR3 DNA sequence: TGTGCCAGCAGCACGACCCCCACTAGTTTGGCCGGGGAGCTGTTTTTT.